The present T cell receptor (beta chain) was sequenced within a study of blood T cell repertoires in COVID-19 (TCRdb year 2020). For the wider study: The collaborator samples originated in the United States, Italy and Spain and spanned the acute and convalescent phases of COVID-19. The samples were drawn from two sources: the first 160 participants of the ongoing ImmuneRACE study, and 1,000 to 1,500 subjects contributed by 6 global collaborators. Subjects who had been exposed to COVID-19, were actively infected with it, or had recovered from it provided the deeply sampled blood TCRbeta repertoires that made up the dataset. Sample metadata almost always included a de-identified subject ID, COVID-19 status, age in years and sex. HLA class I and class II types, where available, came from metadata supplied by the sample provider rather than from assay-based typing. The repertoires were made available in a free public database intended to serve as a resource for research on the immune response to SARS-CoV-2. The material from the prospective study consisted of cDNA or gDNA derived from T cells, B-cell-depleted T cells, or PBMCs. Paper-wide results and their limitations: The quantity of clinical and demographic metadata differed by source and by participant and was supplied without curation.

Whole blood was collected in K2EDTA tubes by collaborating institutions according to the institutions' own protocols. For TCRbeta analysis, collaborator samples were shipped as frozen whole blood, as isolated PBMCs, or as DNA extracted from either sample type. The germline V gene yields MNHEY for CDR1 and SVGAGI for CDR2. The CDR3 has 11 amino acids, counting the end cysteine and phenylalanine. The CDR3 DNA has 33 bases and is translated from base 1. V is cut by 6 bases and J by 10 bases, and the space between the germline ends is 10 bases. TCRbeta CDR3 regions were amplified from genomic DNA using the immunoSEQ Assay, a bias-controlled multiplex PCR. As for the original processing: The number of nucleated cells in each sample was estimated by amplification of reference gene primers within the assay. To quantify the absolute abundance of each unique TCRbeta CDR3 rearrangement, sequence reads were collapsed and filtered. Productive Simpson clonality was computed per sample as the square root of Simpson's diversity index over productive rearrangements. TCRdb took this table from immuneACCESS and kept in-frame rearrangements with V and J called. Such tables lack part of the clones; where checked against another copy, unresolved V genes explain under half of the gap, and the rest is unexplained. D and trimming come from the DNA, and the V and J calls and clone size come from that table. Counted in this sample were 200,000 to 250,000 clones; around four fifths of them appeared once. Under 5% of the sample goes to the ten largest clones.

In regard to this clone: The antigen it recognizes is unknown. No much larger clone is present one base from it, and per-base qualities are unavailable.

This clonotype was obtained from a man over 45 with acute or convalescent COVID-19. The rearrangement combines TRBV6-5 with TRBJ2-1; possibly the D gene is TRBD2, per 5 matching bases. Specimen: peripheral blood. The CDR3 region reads CASSHGLEQFF. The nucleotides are TGTGCCAGCAGCCACGGACTGGAGCAGTTCTTC.